This T cell receptor (beta chain) derives from a study of cytomegalovirus exposure and HLA in healthy donors. In the study overall: There were 90 million to 130 million unique TCR beta sequences, drawn from approximately 180 million T cells, in an earlier analysis. Whole-study findings and limits: Based on reports, TCR beta sequences accurately predicted HLA-A and HLA-B alleles for most subjects. In an earlier analysis, about 87% or about 30%: the productive usage of most TCR beta V segments. The Asian-associated ancestry cluster reportedly had fewer N-insertions than the approximately 630-donor mean in a later analysis.

The V gene's germline CDR1 is LNHNV and CDR2 YYDKDF (reference sequence). Trimming removed 5 bases from V and 1 base from J, with 7 bases in between. CDR3 length equals 13 residues. Of note for this clone: Its matching antigen is unknown.

Primers for the PCR totalled 60 Vbeta and 13 Jbeta. Clones were read by immunoSEQ multiplex PCR, and TCRdb kept only the in-frame ones, dropping some. The table shows approximately 69,000 clones, with roughly 80% occurring only once. The source is a woman in her twenties or thirties in good health and CMV-seropositive. The V and J genes are TRBV15 and TRBJ2-3; D ambiguous. Sequenced: PBMCs. CDR3 loop: CATSEIRTDTQYF. The CDR3 DNA reads TGTGCCACCAGCGAGATTCGCACAGATACGCAGTATTTT.